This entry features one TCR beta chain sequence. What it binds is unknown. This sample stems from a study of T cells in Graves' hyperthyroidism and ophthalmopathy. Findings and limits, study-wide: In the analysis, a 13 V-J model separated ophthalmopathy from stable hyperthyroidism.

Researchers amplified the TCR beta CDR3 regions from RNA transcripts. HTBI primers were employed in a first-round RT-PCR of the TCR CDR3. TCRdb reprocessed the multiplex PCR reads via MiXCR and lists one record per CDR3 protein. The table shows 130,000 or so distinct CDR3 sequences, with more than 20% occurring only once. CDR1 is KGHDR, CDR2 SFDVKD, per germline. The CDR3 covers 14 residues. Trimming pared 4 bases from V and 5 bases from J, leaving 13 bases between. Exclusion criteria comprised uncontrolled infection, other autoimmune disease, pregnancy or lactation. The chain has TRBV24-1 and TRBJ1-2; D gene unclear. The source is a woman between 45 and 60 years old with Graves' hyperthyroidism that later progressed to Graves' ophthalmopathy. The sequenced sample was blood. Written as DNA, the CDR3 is TGTGCCACCAGTGACTCGGACGGGCCGTATGGCTACACCTTC. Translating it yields CATSDSDGPYGYTF.